This T cell receptor (beta chain) emerged from a study of T cell repertoires in cytomegalovirus infection. The overall study: Researchers turned to recently identified HLA-C-restricted CMV epitopes as well as well-studied HLA-B-restricted ones. From public TCR beta signatures came an indication of both CMV infection and matching HLA type. General study results and limits: The response measured ex vivo was dominated by TCR beta clonotypes (HLA-C-restricted and CMV-specific). Identification of carriers of CMV plus the relevant HLA was performed using cumulative public TCR beta family frequency.

In its sample, this clonotype was seen a few times. Its antigen is currently unknown. This CDR3 contains 16 residues. The junction had 8 bases not matched to a gene; V was cut back by 3 bases and J by 2 bases. CDR1 is SEHNR and CDR2 is FQNEAQ in the germline V gene (reference sequence). In TCRdb, the reads were re-called with MiXCR into one record per CDR3 protein. The sample consists of roughly 860,000 distinct CDR3 sequences, over 25% of them appearing once. The TCR comes from a human donor in good health (CMV status not recorded). Some clones in this sample may be carry-over from other donors' samples. The sample here was cultured CD8+ T cells from PBMCs, taken from culture after CMV antigen stimulation. J is TRBJ1-2 and V is TRBV7-9; 8 nucleotides line up with TRBD1. The CDR3 sequence is CASSLPPGQENYGYTF. CDR3 nucleotide sequence: TGTGCCAGCAGCTTGCCGCCGGGACAGGAAAACTATGGCTACACCTTC.